The present T cell receptor (beta chain) was sequenced within a study of shared T cell receptors in the human thymus (dated by TCRdb to about 2021). About the full investigation: The study investigated the way shared, self-reactive T-cell receptor alpha chains are produced in the human thymus.

The protocol used for the library was the immunoSEQ multiplex PCR assay. TCRdb provides this immuneACCESS table in a form limited to in-frame rearrangements. Some clones are lacking; in checked studies, under half of them reflect an unresolved V gene, and why the rest are absent is not known. The table for this sample lists hundreds of thousands of clones; around 87% of them were counted only once. The top ten hold roughly 0.0087% of the sample. There are 14 amino acids in the CDR3, from cysteine to phenylalanine inclusive. Left in the record is the CDR3 DNA by itself, 42 bases read in frame from the first base. CDR1 and CDR2 are read off the germline V gene (reference sequence) as WNHNN and SYGVQD. V drops 6 bases and J drops 4 bases, leaving 16 bases in between. A word on this clone: Its binding antigen is unknown. No per-base quality is available; no much larger clone lies one base away.

The same sample was also studied in work on human thymus T cells. As that second paper reports: In Finland, the donors were immunologically healthy infants who were having open corrective cardiac surgery for congenital heart defects. Thymus tissue was obtained as surgical resects removed during corrective cardiac surgery. Biased V and J gene segment usage appeared to be present in both thymic and peripheral blood repertoires. Highly overlapping thymic TCR repertoires among unrelated individuals were reported in the related research. TCR alpha and beta repertoires from seven to nine infant thymus samples and a few related peripheral blood samples were characterized in the study. Donor ages ranging from roughly 6 to 244 days were recorded, and a handful of male and a couple of female infants were included in the cohort. Thymocytes were freed from the tissue by mechanical means and kept at -70 degrees C as pellets of roughly 8.5-31 million cells. Genomic DNA was extracted from frozen cell pellets with a QIAsymphony instrument. The immunoSEQ multiplex PCR assay was used to amplify the TCRB and TCRAD loci from a standardized quantity of quality-controlled genomic DNA. Amplicons spanned the V(D)J region at a length sufficient to cover the CDR3 and identify V and J genes. The amplicons were sequenced on an Illumina platform via the commercial immunoSEQ service. Primer bias and sequencing errors were corrected using previously described methods, and TCRAD and TCRB definitions followed the IMGT database. The repertoires were analysed using immunoSEQ Analyzer 3.0 and VDJTools for basic statistics, V/J segment usage, diversity estimates, rarefaction and pairwise overlap. Diversity was estimated with Chao1, ChaoE, Efron-Thisted, Shannon and inverse Simpson indices, and also on datasets down-sampled to the smallest sample. For repertoire overlap, CDR3 nucleotide sequence, V gene and J gene had to match strictly, and clustering was done by Jaccard-based multidimensional scaling. Thymus samples yielded on average approximately 800,000 unique TCRB clonotypes, compared with 80,000 to 85,000 from blood samples.

The sequencing input was thymocytes. The sequence is built from TRBV10-1 and TRBJ2-7; the D gene cannot be resolved reliably. This sequence originates from a boy under two years old with a congenital heart defect. Donor details come from another sample of the same person, matched by shared clones. The DNA sequence is as follows: TGCGCCAGCAGCATTCCGATCTCGCGGTACGAGCAGTACTTC. It specifies CASSIPISRYEQYF.